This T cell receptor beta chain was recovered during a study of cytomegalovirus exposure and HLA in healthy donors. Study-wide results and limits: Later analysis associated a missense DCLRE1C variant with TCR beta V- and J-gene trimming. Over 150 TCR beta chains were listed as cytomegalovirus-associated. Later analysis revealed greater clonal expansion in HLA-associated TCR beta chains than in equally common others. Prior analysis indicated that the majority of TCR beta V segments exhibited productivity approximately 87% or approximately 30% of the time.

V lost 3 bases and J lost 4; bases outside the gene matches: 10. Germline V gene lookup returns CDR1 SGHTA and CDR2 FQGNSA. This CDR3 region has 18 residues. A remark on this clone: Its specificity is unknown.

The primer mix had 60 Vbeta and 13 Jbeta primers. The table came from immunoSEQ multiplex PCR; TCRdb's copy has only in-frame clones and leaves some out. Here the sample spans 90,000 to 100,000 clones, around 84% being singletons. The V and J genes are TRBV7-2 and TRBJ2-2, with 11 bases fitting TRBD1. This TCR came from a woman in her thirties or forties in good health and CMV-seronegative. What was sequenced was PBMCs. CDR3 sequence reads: CASSFYQRTGGGTGELFF. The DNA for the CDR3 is TGTGCCAGCAGCTTTTATCAGAGGACAGGGGGCGGCACCGGGGAGCTGTTTTTT.